These T cell receptor beta chains were read from a single sample in a study of blood T cell repertoires in COVID-19. Clones were read by immunoSEQ multiplex PCR, and TCRdb kept only the in-frame ones, dropping some. This sample has 85,000 to 100,000 clones; less than 85% occur once, and the top ten carry around 18%. The sequenced material came from peripheral blood. These receptors originate from a woman aged 80 or older with active or convalescent COVID-19. CDR3s include the opening cysteine and the closing phenylalanine or tryptophan. Each record gives: clone size, D gene, J gene, V gene, CDR3 DNA, CDR3 protein. D genes are given only for firm matches. Only part of the rows carry a size: once, few, many, or a class if the clone is expanded.

NA | TRBD1 | TRBJ1-5 | TRBV24-1 | TGTGCCACCAGTGGAGGGGGCATCGGTAATCAGCCCCAGCATTTT | CATSGGGIGNQPQHF
NA | NA | TRBJ1-3 | TRBV7-9 | TGTGCCAGCAGGCCCGGGAGCGAGCCTGGAAACACCATATATTTT | CASRPGSEPGNTIYF
NA | TRBD1 | TRBJ1-4 | TRBV6-6 | TGTGCCAGCAGTCCCCCGGGACAGCTTAATGAAAAACTGTTTTTT | CASSPPGQLNEKLFF
NA | TRBD1 | TRBJ2-7 | TRBV6-2/TRBV6-3 | TGTGCCAGCAGTTACTGGGACAGGGGACGGCTAGCGTCATCCTATGAGCAGTACTTC | CASSYWDRGRLASSYEQYF
NA | NA | TRBJ2-7 | TRBV5-1 | TGCGCCAGCAGCTTGGACAGGGTGGGGTACGAGCAGTACTTC | CASSLDRVGYEQYF
NA | TRBD1 | TRBJ2-1 | TRBV11-1 | TGTGCCAGCAGCTCAACCGCCGGGACAGGGGACAATGAGCAGTTCTTC | CASSSTAGTGDNEQFF
NA | NA | TRBJ2-3 | TRBV24-1 | TGTGCCACCAGTGGGGCACGCGAGACAGATACGCAGTATTTT | CATSGARETDTQYF
NA | TRBD2 | TRBJ2-7 | TRBV7-8 | TGTGCCAGCAGCTCCACGGTGACTCTAGCGGGAAGAGTGTACGAGCAGTACTTC | CASSSTVTLAGRVYEQYF
NA | NA | TRBJ1-1 | TRBV25-1 | TGTGCCAGCAGTGAGCCAGGTCAGGGGCTCACTGAAGCTTTCTTT | CASSEPGQGLTEAFF
NA | TRBD1 | TRBJ1-5 | TRBV5-6 | TGTGCCAGCAGGCTTTACACAGGGGGCCCTCAGCCCCAGCATTTT | CASRLYTGGPQPQHF
NA | NA | TRBJ1-4 | TRBV15 | TGTGCCACCAGCAGAGATGTGGGGGGATGGACTAATGAAAAACTGTTTTTT | CATSRDVGGWTNEKLFF
few | NA | TRBJ1-4 | TRBV9 | TGTGCCAGCAGCGCGCGGGTGGGAGCGGGAAATGAAAAACTGTTTTTT | CASSARVGAGNEKLFF
NA | NA | TRBJ2-1 | TRBV19 | TGTGCCAGTAGTATTGGTCGCGGGACCCACAATGAGCAGTTCTTC | CASSIGRGTHNEQFF
once | TRBD1 | TRBJ2-7 | TRBV9 | TGTGCCAGCAGCGCGGACAGGGGGTCCTACGAGCAGTACTTC | CASSADRGSYEQYF
NA | NA | TRBJ2-3 | TRBV11-2 | TGTGCCAGCAGCTTAAGGGGGAAGGGACCAGATACGCAGTATTTT | CASSLRGKGPDTQYF
once | TRBD1 | TRBJ2-7 | TRBV24-1 | TGTGCCACCAGTCCGCAGGGGGACGAGCAGTACTTC | CATSPQGDEQYF
NA | TRBD1 | TRBJ2-1 | TRBV19 | TGTGCCAGCCACTCCCGATATAAACCGGGACAGGGAAGTTTCAATGAGCAGTTCTTC | CASHSRYKPGQGSFNEQFF
NA | TRBD2 | TRBJ2-1 | TRBV6-2/TRBV6-3 | TGTGCCAGCAGTTACCGGGAGGGTGGATACAATGAGCAGTTCTTC | CASSYREGGYNEQFF
NA | TRBD1 | TRBJ1-2 | TRBV19 | TGTGCCAGTAGTCCCTCCCCCGGGACAGGGATTAATGGCTACACCTTC | CASSPSPGTGINGYTF
NA | TRBD2 | TRBJ2-2 | TRBV2 | TGTGCCAGCAGTGCTTCTAGCGGGAGCATCACCGGGGAGCTGTTTTTT | CASSASSGSITGELFF
NA | NA | TRBJ1-5 | TRBV4-1 | TGCGCCAGCAGCCAAGAGGGTGGAGCCATAAAAGGGCCCCAGCATTTT | CASSQEGGAIKGPQHF
NA | TRBD1 | TRBJ1-2 | TRBV19 | TGTGCCAGTAACCCGGGACAGGGGCTCTATGGCTACACCTTC | CASNPGQGLYGYTF
few | TRBD1 | TRBJ1-2 | TRBV27 | TGTGCCAGCAGTCTACTTGGGACAGCTCAAAACTATGGCTACACCTTC | CASSLLGTAQNYGYTF
few | TRBD1 | TRBJ2-7 | TRBV28 | TGTGCCAGCAGCAACGCCGGGACAGGTACCTACGAGCAGTACTTC | CASSNAGTGTYEQYF
NA | NA | TRBJ1-1 | TRBV19 | TGTGCCAGTAGGGCGTCAGGGGCTTACACTGAAACTTTCTTT | CASRASGAYTETFF
NA | NA | TRBJ2-7 | TRBV5-8 | TGTGCCAGCAGCTTGGTTGGCCTCACCTACGAGCAGTACTTC | CASSLVGLTYEQYF
NA | NA | TRBJ2-3 | TRBV11-1 | TGTGCCAGCAGCCGGGGACAACACACAGATACGCAGTATTTT | CASSRGQHTDTQYF
NA | TRBD1 | TRBJ1-2 | TRBV5-1 | TGCGCCAGCAGCCAAGAGGGGGCGTCCTATGGCTACACCTTC | CASSQEGASYGYTF
NA | NA | TRBJ1-2 | TRBV5-1 | TGCGCCAGCAGCTTGGGCTCTACTAACTATGGCTACACCTTC | CASSLGSTNYGYTF
NA | TRBD2 | TRBJ2-3 | TRBV11-2 | TGTGCCAGCAGCTTCACTAGCGGTAGCACAGATACGCAGTATTTT | CASSFTSGSTDTQYF
NA | NA | TRBJ2-7 | TRBV20-1 | TGCAGTGCTAGTTGGGCTAGCCGCTACGAGCAGTACTTC | CSASWASRYEQYF
NA | NA | TRBJ2-7 | TRBV7-2 | TGTGCCAGCAGCTTACAAGCGGTAAGCTCCTACGAGCAGTACTTC | CASSLQAVSSYEQYF
NA | NA | TRBJ1-4 | TRBV7-8 | TGTGCCAGCAGACAGGGAGGGATCCAGCAAGTCGGTGAAAAACTGTTTTTT | CASRQGGIQQVGEKLFF
NA | NA | TRBJ1-1 | TRBV5-1 | TGCGCCAGCAGCGAAGTAACAGGCTTGAACACTGAAGCTTTCTTT | CASSEVTGLNTEAFF
few | TRBD1 | TRBJ2-1 | TRBV7-9 | TGTGCCAGCAGCTTAGAGACAGGGCTCCACAATGAGCAGTTCTTC | CASSLETGLHNEQFF
NA | TRBD1 | TRBJ2-7 | TRBV18 | TGTGCCAGCTCATCAGGACAGGGGGCTAACTCCGAGCAGTACTTC | CASSSGQGANSEQYF
NA | TRBD2 | TRBJ2-1 | TRBV5-1 | TGCGCCAGCAGCTGGCAGCGGGGGAACAATGAGCAGTTCTTC | CASSWQRGNNEQFF
NA | NA | TRBJ2-7 | TRBV18 | TGTGCCAGCTCACCACCGCACAGGGTCTCCTACGAGCAGTACTTC | CASSPPHRVSYEQYF
once | NA | TRBJ2-7 | TRBV5-4 | TGTGCCAGCTCTGTCGTGGGGGCCGAAGAGCAGTACTTC | CASSVVGAEEQYF
NA | NA | TRBJ2-7 | TRBV21-1 | TGTGCCAGCTTAAACTGCAGGACCTACGAGCAGTACTTC | CASLNCRTYEQYF
NA | NA | TRBJ2-3 | TRBV5-1 | TGTGCCAGCTGCGGGGTAGCGGTGCCAGATACGCAGTATTTT | CASCGVAVPDTQYF
NA | TRBD1 | TRBJ2-6 | TRBV19 | TGTGCCAGCCGGGACAGGGGGAGATCTGGGGCCAACGTCCTGACTTTC | CASRDRGRSGANVLTF
NA | NA | TRBJ1-5 | TRBV18 | TGTGCCAGCTCAACGACCAGGGATCTGAATCAGCCCCAGCATTTT | CASSTTRDLNQPQHF
NA | NA | TRBJ1-2 | TRBV5-8 | TGTGCCAGCAGCTTGGGGTTAGGGGATGGCTACACCTTC | CASSLGLGDGYTF
NA | NA | TRBJ2-1 | TRBV29-1 | TGCAGCGCATCATACAATGAGCAGTTCTTC | CSASYNEQFF
NA | TRBD2 | TRBJ2-1 | TRBV29-1 | TGCAGCGTAGAGAGCGGGATCCCAACCGCCTACAATGAGCAGTTCTTC | CSVESGIPTAYNEQFF
NA | NA | TRBJ1-1 | TRBV6-2/TRBV6-3 | TGTGCCAGCAGTTACTCGTCCCCAGGGGTGGGGACTGAAGCTTTCTTT | CASSYSSPGVGTEAFF
NA | NA | TRBJ1-1 | TRBV6-6 | TGTGCCAGCAGAGACACTTCCCGCACTGAAGCTTTCTTT | CASRDTSRTEAFF
NA | NA | TRBJ2-1 | TRBV4-2 | TGTGCCAGCAGCCAAGAACTCCCGGCCGGGGTTTACAATGAGCAGTTCTTC | CASSQELPAGVYNEQFF
NA | TRBD1 | TRBJ1-1 | TRBV6-1 | TGTGCCAGCAGTGAAACGAATGGACAGGGCGACACTGAAGCTTTCTTT | CASSETNGQGDTEAFF
NA | NA | TRBJ1-4 | TRBV27 | TGTGCCAGCAGTTTATATCAGGGGTACCGTGAAAAACTGTTTTTT | CASSLYQGYREKLFF
NA | NA | TRBJ2-4 | TRBV18 | TGTGCCAGCTCAACCGACAACCCACTAGGGAAAAACATTCAGTACTTC | CASSTDNPLGKNIQYF
NA | NA | TRBJ2-7 | TRBV12-2 | TGTGCAAGTCGCGTGCCCGGGACAGAGCACTCCTACGAGCAGTACTTC | CASRVPGTEHSYEQYF
NA | TRBD2 | TRBJ2-5 | TRBV19 | TGTGCCAGTAGTATGGGGGCGGGGGGCCAAGAGACCCAGTACTTC | CASSMGAGGQETQYF
NA | NA | TRBJ1-1 | TRBV5-4 | TGTGCCAGCAGCCCCGGGGGGCGGAGGACTGAAGCTTTCTTT | CASSPGGRRTEAFF
NA | NA | TRBJ2-5 | TRBV19 | TGTGCCAGTAGTATGACGACTACGGAGACCCAGTACTTC | CASSMTTTETQYF
NA | NA | TRBJ2-7 | TRBV2 | TGTGCCAGCACAATCAGGGTTATTGGGGAGCAGTACTTC | CASTIRVIGEQYF
NA | NA | TRBJ1-3 | TRBV7-9 | TGTGCCAGCAGCTCAACAGGAGTCTCTGGAAACACCATATATTTT | CASSSTGVSGNTIYF
NA | NA | TRBJ2-1 | TRBV18 | TGTGCCAGCTCACCCCGGGATCTAAGGTTTATGGATGAGCAGTTCTTC | CASSPRDLRFMDEQFF